One T cell receptor (beta chain) is described in this entry. The protocol was immunoSEQ multiplex PCR, while the TCRdb copy is restricted to in-frame clones and leaves out a portion. The table lists 75,000 to 100,000 clones, 86% of them singletons, with roughly 2% in the top ten. Documented treatment: preoperative locoregional IRX-2 cytokine immunotherapy. Samples came from a phase Ib trial of preoperative locoregional IRX-2 cytokine immunotherapy. Germline V gives CDR1 MRHNA, CDR2 SNTAGT. Unmatched junction bases numbered 5, after V lost 6 bases and J lost 1 base. The CDR3 length is 14 residues. The sample originates from a study of preoperative IRX-2 immunotherapy in early breast cancer.

The sequenced sample was tumor tissue, obtained after IRX-2 immunotherapy. The receptor comes from a human donor with breast cancer. This chain uses TRBV6-4 with TRBJ1-1, with 7 nucleotides matching TRBD1. This CDR3 reads CASRKGQSNTEAFF. The CDR3 nucleotides read TGTGCCAGCAGGAAGGGACAGTCGAACACTGAAGCTTTCTTT.